This passage covers 27 T cell receptor beta chains from one sample sequenced in a study of shared clonotypes between healthy human individuals. Sequenced by immunoSEQ multiplex PCR; TCRdb stores in-frame clones only, minus some. There are roughly 490,000 clones in the sample; 76% occur only once, and approximately 12% lies in the top ten. Sequences were obtained from PBMCs. Receptor source: a woman aged 40 to 55 in good health. Some clones in this sample may be carry-over from other donors' samples.

This sequence joins TRBV6-6 and TRBJ2-1, with TRBD1 matching 7 bases. Per the germline V gene, CDR1 is MNHNY and CDR2 is SVGAGI (reference sequence). V shed 5 bases and J 7 bases; nucleotides not matched to a gene: 2. This CDR3 has 12 residues. The CDR3 region is CASSGQVNEQFF. The CDR3 nucleotides read TGTGCCAGCAGTGGACAGGTTAATGAGCAGTTCTTC.

This clone came up many times. In DNA form, the CDR3 reads TGTGCCAGCAGTCCTAGCGGGAGGGACGCCGGGGAGCTGTTTTTT. Protein sequence: CASSPSGRDAGELFF. The gene calls are TRBV6-1 and TRBJ2-2; TRBD2 aligns across 12 bases. Germline V gene sequence: CDR1 MNHNS, CDR2 SASEGT. The CDR3 is 15 residues long. After removal of 5 bases from V and 6 bases from J, the junction contained 4 bases not matched to a gene.

With regard to this clone: Since a far larger clone is one base different, this is likely a read error. V is TRBV30 and J is TRBJ2-2; unclear D gene. V lost 1 base, J lost 1 base, and 7 bases lay in between. The CDR3 spans 14 residues. Germline V gene data show CDR1 as GTSNPN and CDR2 as SVGIG (reference sequence). CDR3 loop: CAWSAQQNTGELFF. The CDR3, as DNA: TGTGCCTGGAGTGCACAACAGAACACCGGGGAGCTGTTTTTT.

The chain couples TRBV7-6 to TRBJ2-1; D unclear. Trimming left V 5 bases short and J 6 bases short, with 11 bases between. Germline V gene sequence: CDR1 SGHVS, CDR2 FNYEAQ. The CDR3 has 13 residues. CDR3 nucleotides: TGTGCCAGCAGCCAAGTGTTATTCAATGAGCAGTTCTTC. Its translation: CASSQVLFNEQFF.

The rearrangement links TRBV28 to TRBJ1-2, with TRBD1 as a possible D gene (5 bases). There are 12 residues in the CDR3. The ends were cut back, 5 bases at V and 7 bases at J, with 11 bases in the middle. CDR1 and CDR2 (germline): MDHEN, SYDVKM. The DNA for the CDR3 is TGTGCCAGCAGTGTCGGGGGTGCTGGCTACACCTTC. This gives the protein CASSVGGAGYTF.

The V and J genes are TRBV5-1 and TRBJ2-1; 8 nucleotides agree with TRBD2. CDR3 length: 15 residues. Germline CDR1 SGHRS, CDR2 YFSETQ. Unmatched junction bases numbered 10, after V lost 4 bases and J lost 7 bases. CDR3 bases: TGCGCCAGCAGCCCCCGGGAGGGCCTCGGGAATGAGCAGTTCTTC. This gives the protein CASSPREGLGNEQFF.

This chain connects TRBV6-1 to TRBJ2-5; TRBD1 matches at 10 bases. Near its end, the DNA agrees better with TRBJ2-7, so the J call may be wrong. The CDR3 runs 14 residues. Germline CDR1 is MNHNS and CDR2 is SASEGT. This CDR3 reads CASSEWDRGYEQYF. The CDR3, as DNA: TGTGCCAGCAGTGAATGGGACAGGGGCTACGAGCAGTACTTC.

The chain carries TRBV5-6 and TRBJ1-2; 8 positions agree with TRBD1. The V segment lost 5 bases and the J segment 7 bases; nucleotides outside the gene matches: 7. Germline values: CDR1 SGHDT, CDR2 YYEEEE. This CDR3 comprises 13 residues. The CDR3 reads CASSWRGTGGYTF. Here the CDR3 DNA reads TGTGCCAGCAGTTGGAGGGGGACAGGTGGCTACACCTTC.

The chain employs TRBV15 and TRBJ2-3; no clear D. V was cut by 0 bases and J by 4 bases, with 5 bases left in between. The CDR3 has 13 amino acids. The germline V gene has CDR1 LNHNV and CDR2 YYDKDF (reference sequence). The CDR3 sequence is CATSRDWADTQYF. In nucleotides, the CDR3 is TGTGCCACCAGCAGAGATTGGGCAGATACGCAGTATTTT.

The genes are TRBV2 and TRBJ2-2, with TRBD1 identical over 8 bases. Trimming at V came to 8 bases and at J to 1 base, leaving 6 bases not matched to a gene. Germline V gives CDR1 SNHLY, CDR2 FYNNEI. This CDR3 has 15 amino acids. In DNA form, the CDR3 reads TGTGCCAGCTACCGGGACAGGCGGAACACCGGGGAGCTGTTTTTT. Translated, it gives CASYRDRRNTGELFF.

CDR3 DNA sequence: TGTGCCAGTAGTGCCCAAGGAGCCACCTGGGACACAGATACGCAGTTCTTC. Its translation is CASSAQGATWDTDTQFF. The chain employs TRBV19 and TRBJ2-1, with TRBD1 as a possible D gene (6 bases). Germline V lookup: CDR1 LNHDA, CDR2 SQIVND (reference sequence). This CDR3 spans 17 amino acids. V lost 5 bases and J 12 bases, leaving 29 bases between the germline ends.

This clone appeared once. One base separates it from a far larger clone, so it is likely a read error. The chain combines TRBV29-1 with TRBJ1-1, with D perhaps TRBD1 (6 bases). CDR1 is SQVTM and CDR2 is ANQGSEA in the germline V gene. There are 14 residues in the CDR3. Trimming shortened V by 7 bases and J by 1 base, and 16 bases separated the two germline ends. The CDR3 sequence is CSAATGAANTEAFF. In DNA, the CDR3 is TGCAGCGCTGCCACGGGGGCAGCGAACACTGAAGCTTTCTTT.

The chain employs TRBV7-2 and TRBJ2-2; the match to TRBD2 covers 8 bases. The germline CDR1 and CDR2 sequences are SGHTA and FQGNSA. This CDR3 has 16 residues. V gave up 1 base and J gave up 3 bases; unmatched junction bases: 4. CDR3 loop: CASSLVGTRDTGELFF. The CDR3 nucleotides are TGTGCCAGCAGCTTAGTAGGGACTAGAGACACCGGGGAGCTGTTTTTT.

The chain joins TRBV28 to TRBJ2-1; no definite D call. The germline V and J ends were trimmed by 6 bases and 8 bases, with 8 bases remaining between them. Germline assignment: CDR1 MDHEN and CDR2 SYDVKM. The CDR3 extends over 11 amino acids. The CDR3 sequence: CASRSWDEQFF. DNA of the CDR3: TGTGCCAGCAGGAGTTGGGATGAGCAGTTCTTC.

In its sample, this clone was seen once. The V call is TRBV9, the J call TRBJ2-3; possible D gene TRBD2, 6 bases. The CDR3 sequence is 14 residues long. The germline gives CDR1 SGDLS, CDR2 YYNGEE. V was shortened by 0 bases and J by 6 bases, with 11 bases between the two germline ends. CDR3 protein: CASSVAGVRDTQYF. In DNA, the CDR3 is TGTGCCAGCAGCGTAGCGGGGGTAAGGGATACGCAGTATTTT.

The gene calls are TRBV23-1 and TRBJ2-7; D unclear. TRBV23-1 is reported as an ORF; its role is uncertain. Trimming took 2 bases from V and 2 from J, leaving 7 bases between them. This CDR3 is 13 amino acids long. CDR3 sequence: CASSQGSTYEQYF. CDR3 sequence (DNA): TGCGCCAGCAGTCAAGGCTCCACCTACGAGCAGTACTTC.

The chain recombines TRBV28 with TRBJ2-7; D is unresolved. The germline V gene encodes CDR1 MDHEN and CDR2 SYDVKM. The CDR3 runs to 15 residues. The V end lost 2 bases, the J end lost 0 bases, and 11 bases lay between the germline ends. CDR3 bases: TGTGCCAGCAGTTTACCTTTGTGGAGCTCCTACGAGCAGTACTTC. It yields the protein CASSLPLWSSYEQYF.

The genes are TRBV5-4 and TRBJ1-3; D is unresolved. V was trimmed by 0 bases and J by 0 bases, leaving 13 bases between them. The germline gives CDR1 SGHNT, CDR2 YYREEE (reference sequence). The length of the CDR3 is 17 residues. CDR3 loop: CASSLGRGRASGNTIYF. The CDR3 DNA is TGTGCCAGCAGCTTGGGAAGAGGGAGGGCCTCTGGAAACACCATATATTTT.

The gene calls are TRBV28 and TRBJ2-1; 7 bases map to TRBD2. CDR3 size: 15 residues. Germline-derived CDR1 and CDR2 are MDHEN and SYDVKM. Trimming removed 6 bases from V and 5 bases from J; junction bases left unmatched: 10. The CDR3 here is CASRGAGTRDNEQFF. In DNA, the CDR3 is TGTGCCAGCAGGGGAGCGGGAACAAGGGACAATGAGCAGTTCTTC. The variable domain in full, completed from reference TRBV28 and TRBJ2-1, reads DVKVTQSSRYLVKRTGEKVFLECVQDMDHENMFWYRQDPGLGLRLIYFSYDVKMKEKGDIPEGYSVSREKKERFSLILESASTNQTSMYLCASRGAGTRDNEQFFGPGTRLTVL.

This chain joins TRBV4-3 and TRBJ2-5; 7 bases match TRBD2. The germline V gene has CDR1 LGHNA and CDR2 YSLEER. The V and J ends lost 0 bases and 2 bases, in that order; junction bases with no gene match: 3. The CDR3 is made up of 15 amino acids. As DNA, the CDR3 is TGCGCCAGCAGCCAAGAAACTAGCGAGCAAGAGACCCAGTACTTC. Its translation is CASSQETSEQETQYF.

The V gene is TRBV11-1, the J gene TRBJ2-6; maybe TRBD2 (5 bases). The V end was cut by 6 bases, the J end by 4 bases, with 22 bases between. Per the germline V gene, CDR1 is SGHAT and CDR2 is FQDESV (reference sequence). The CDR3 is 18 amino acids. CDR3 region: CASSIPGPGDYGANVLTF. The DNA for the CDR3 is TGTGCCAGCAGTATCCCGGGCCCCGGGGATTACGGGGCCAACGTCCTGACTTTC.

The chain uses TRBV5-1 and TRBJ1-2; 9 bases map to TRBD1. Germline CDR1 and CDR2: SGHRS and YFSETQ. The CDR3 runs to 15 residues. The V segment lost 0 bases and the J segment 7 bases; nucleotides outside the gene matches: 7. The CDR3 is CASSLEDRGWGGYTF. CDR3 sequence (DNA): TGCGCCAGCAGCTTGGAGGACAGGGGATGGGGTGGCTACACCTTC.

The V gene is TRBV4-3, the J gene TRBJ1-4, with D tentatively TRBD1 (5 bases). Germline CDR1 and CDR2: LGHNA and YSLEER. V lost 5 bases and J lost 5, with 12 bases in between. The CDR3 contains 14 residues. The CDR3 sequence: CASSYPGRNEKLFF. CDR3 DNA: TGCGCCAGCAGCTACCCGGGACGGAATGAAAAACTGTTTTTT.

Comment on this clone: Other DNA sequences in this specimen translate into the identical CDR3. The gene calls are TRBV18 and TRBJ2-3; D is uncertain. The length of the CDR3 is 12 residues. V gave up 3 bases and J gave up 6 bases, with 7 bases separating them. CDR1 and CDR2 from the germline V gene are KGHSH and LQKENI. The CDR3 protein is CASSPLADTQYF. CDR3 DNA sequence: TGTGCCAGCTCACCGCTTGCGGATACGCAGTATTTT.

The chain couples TRBV27 to TRBJ2-2; D may correspond to TRBD1 or TRBD2 (5 bases each). Germline loops: CDR1 MNHEY, CDR2 SMNVEV (reference sequence). The CDR3 extends over 16 amino acids. The V end lost 5 bases, the J end lost 1 base, and 14 bases lay between the germline ends. The CDR3 region has the DNA TGTGCCAGCAGTCCTTGGGGACGGTTGAACACCGGGGAGCTGTTTTTT. It specifies CASSPWGRLNTGELFF.

The CDR3 sequence: CASRYGPLNTEAFF. CDR3 DNA sequence: TGTGCCAGCAGATACGGACCTCTGAACACTGAAGCTTTCTTT. The rearrangement links TRBV6-6 to TRBJ1-1; D remains ambiguous. Trimming removed 6 bases at V and 0 bases at J, with 11 bases between. Germline CDR1 is MNHNY and CDR2 is SVGAGI (reference sequence). The CDR3 has 14 amino acids.

The chain has TRBV28 and TRBJ2-5; 9 bases match TRBD1. The last part of the DNA fits TRBJ2-7 better; the J call may be wrong. The CDR3 is 15 residues long. In germline, CDR1 is MDHEN, CDR2 SYDVKM. The CDR3 nucleotides read TGTGCCAGCAATCCTACAGGGGGCTCCTTCTACGAGCAGTACTTC. Translation gives CASNPTGGSFYEQYF.